Detailed here is one T cell receptor beta chain. The data belong to a study of blood T cell repertoires in COVID-19. Study in general: COVID-19 samples from acute and convalescent phases originated in the United States, Italy and Spain. Sample material is recorded as cDNA or gDNA derived from T cells, B-cell-depleted T cells, or PBMCs.

Participant reports of clinical history set cohort assignment. The study counted Cohort 3 donors as recovered given two negative PCRs, clearance, or symptom resolution. TCRdb's copy holds only in-frame clones and misses some; the assay was immunoSEQ multiplex PCR. This repertoire shows around 450,000 clones, approximately 90% found once; its top ten account for approximately 0.7%. Losses at the gene ends were 4 bases for V and 10 bases for J; bases not matched to a gene: 5. From germline, CDR1 is SEHNR and CDR2 FQNEAQ (reference sequence). The CDR3 sequence is 14 residues long. The rearrangement links TRBV7-9 to TRBJ1-6, with 9 bases lining up with TRBD1. This sequence was found in a woman aged 18 to 35 who had recovered from COVID-19. Sequencing input: PBMCs or T cells enriched from blood (not recorded which). The CDR3 reads CASSSGTGYSPLHF. In DNA form, the CDR3 reads TGTGCCAGCAGCTCCGGGACAGGGTACTCACCCCTCCACTTT.